Given below is one T cell receptor beta chain in context. Its antigen is not yet known. Base quality data are lacking; no much larger clone is found one base away. This sample is part of a study of blood T cell repertoires in COVID-19 (dated by TCRdb to the early 2020s). Study-wide context: The collaborator samples originated in the United States, Italy and Spain and spanned the acute and convalescent phases of COVID-19. Deeply sampled blood TCRbeta repertoires from subjects exposed to, actively infected with, or recovered from COVID-19 were included in the dataset. The material from the prospective study consisted of cDNA or gDNA derived from T cells, B-cell-depleted T cells, or PBMCs. Samples came from the ongoing ImmuneRACE study (first 160 participants) plus 1,254 subjects from 6 global collaborators. The repertoires were made available in a free public database intended to serve as a resource for research on the immune response to SARS-CoV-2. Sample metadata almost always included a de-identified subject ID, COVID-19 status, age in years and sex. Where HLA class I and class II types were available, the types were taken from metadata supplied by the sample provider, not from assay-based typing.

Participants in the prospective study were enrolled through a virtual design, were aged roughly 18 to 90 years, and lived in about 25 United States geographic areas. In the prospective study, participants were assigned to cohorts based on the clinical history participants reported in a screening survey and a study questionnaire. Exposed participants had been in contact with someone with a PCR-confirmed or clinician-diagnosed COVID-19 case within 2 weeks of study entry. In the prospective study, whole blood, serum and a nasopharyngeal or oropharyngeal swab were collected from each participant by mobile phlebotomists. Prospective study participants could optionally give additional blood draws and questionnaires over an approximately two-month period. Blood samples from the prospective study were shipped frozen or at room temperature prior to DNA extraction. According to the germline V gene, CDR1 reads MGHRA and CDR2 reads YSYEKL. The trim is 1 base for V and 0 bases for J, with a gap of 15 bases between the germline ends. There are 17 amino acids in the CDR3, from cysteine to phenylalanine inclusive. Only the CDR3 part of the read is kept: 51 bases, read in frame from the first base.

TCRbeta CDR3 regions were amplified from genomic DNA using the immunoSEQ Assay, a bias-controlled multiplex PCR. The published analysis was carried out like this. The number of nucleated cells in each sample was estimated from the amplification of reference gene primers within the assay. Sequence reads were collapsed and filtered to measure the absolute abundance of every unique TCRbeta CDR3 rearrangement. For each sample, productive Simpson clonality was calculated as the square root of Simpson's diversity index across productive rearrangements. TCRdb's version of the immuneACCESS table is confined to in-frame rearrangements and falls short of the full clone set. An unresolved V gene accounts for under half of the shortfall where checked; the remainder is of unknown origin. That table furnishes V, J and clone size, whereas the DNA furnished D and trimming. This sample has fewer than 250,000 clones in its table, and roughly four fifths of those were observed once. 3% to 4% of the sample comes from the top ten.

The paper as a whole reports these results and caveats: How much clinical and demographic metadata was included differed by source and by participant, and the metadata was provided uncurated.

The sequence came from a woman aged 40 to 50 who had been exposed to COVID-19. The sample was PBMCs or T cells enriched from blood (not recorded which). Recombination joined TRBV4-1 with TRBJ1-1; confidence is insufficient to name the D gene. The CDR3 protein is CASSQVADRRVNTEAFF. The DNA sequence is given as TGCGCCAGCAGCCAAGTTGCGGATCGGCGGGTGAACACTGAAGCTTTCTTT.